The rows below give T cell receptor beta chains drawn from one sample of a study of CD4 T cells in relation to SARS-CoV-2 and coronaviruses. These receptors' targets are unknown. Using immunoSEQ multiplex PCR, the repertoire was profiled, and TCRdb retains in-frame clones only, with some absent. This sample carries some 21,000 clones, 65% to 85% of them seen once, and the ten largest clones take roughly 16%. The sample comprised CD4+ T cells from PBMCs, cultured in vitro. The receptors come from a human donor in good health. CDR3s include the opening cysteine and the closing phenylalanine or tryptophan. D genes are given only for firm matches. For some rows the clone size is stated as once, few or many, or as a class when expanded; others skip it.

d_call	v_call	j_call	clone_size	cdr3_aa	cdr3_nt
TRBD1	TRBV7-3	TRBJ1-2	.	CASSPQGQGNYGYTF	TGTGCCAGCAGCCCACAAGGACAGGGGAACTATGGCTACACCTTC
.	TRBV10-3	TRBJ1-6	.	CASRPRDTNSPLHF	TGTGCCTCACGCCCCCGGGACACGAATTCACCCCTCCACTTT
.	TRBV6-1	TRBJ1-5	.	CASSEVGPQHF	TGTGCCAGCAGTGAAGTTGGGCCCCAGCATTTT
.	TRBV19	TRBJ2-3	.	CASSMSKDPTDTQYF	TGTGCCAGTAGTATGTCTAAGGATCCCACAGATACGCAGTATTTT
.	TRBV20-1	TRBJ2-5	once	CSASLETQYF	TGCAGTGCTAGCCTAGAGACCCAGTACTTC
.	TRBV5-1	TRBJ1-2	.	CASSLASGGNYGYTF	TGCGCCAGCAGCTTGGCTTCGGGGGGGAACTATGGCTACACCTTC
TRBD1	TRBV5-6	TRBJ2-1	.	CASSLLGQGLNRNEQFF	TGTGCCAGCAGCTTACTCGGACAGGGTCTAAATCGCAATGAGCAGTTCTTC
.	TRBV6-6	TRBJ2-1	.	CASSRDRNEQFF	TGTGCCAGCAGCCGAGACAGAAATGAGCAGTTCTTC
TRBD1	TRBV30	TRBJ1-2	.	CAWIADRVYGYTF	TGTGCCTGGATAGCCGACAGGGTCTATGGCTACACCTTC
.	TRBV12-3/TRBV12-4	TRBJ2-2	few	CASSRTGELFF	TGTGCCAGCAGTCGTACCGGGGAGCTGTTTTTT
.	TRBV12-3/TRBV12-4	TRBJ1-1	.	CASSLRARAGF	TGTGCCAGCAGTTTAAGGGCGAGGGCGGGGTTT
.	TRBV6-5	TRBJ1-6	.	CASSPMGVGNSPLHF	TGTGCCAGCAGTCCAATGGGGGTCGGTAATTCACCCCTCCACTTT
.	TRBV21-1	TRBJ2-4	.	CASSKRASGRVIAKNIQYF	TGTGCCAGCAGCAAACGGGCTAGCGGGAGAGTAATAGCCAAAAACATTCAGTACTTC
.	TRBV3-1/TRBV3-2	TRBJ1-6	.	CASSRQGSDSPLHF	TGTGCCAGCAGCCGGCAGGGGTCGGATTCACCCCTCCACTTT
.	TRBV19	TRBJ1-1	.	CASSPRGNTEAFF	TGTGCCAGTAGTCCCCGAGGCAACACTGAAGCTTTCTTT
.	TRBV5-4	TRBJ2-1	once	CASSQGQGGNEQFF	TGTGCCAGCAGCCAGGGGCAGGGAGGGAATGAGCAGTTCTTC
TRBD2	TRBV4-2	TRBJ2-7	.	CASSQDLAVAYEQYF	TGTGCCAGCAGCCAAGACCTAGCGGTCGCCTACGAGCAGTACTTC
.	TRBV27	TRBJ1-1	.	CASSWVGKNTEAFF	TGTGCCAGCAGTTGGGTAGGGAAGAACACTGAAGCTTTCTTT
.	TRBV5-1	TRBJ2-1	once	CASSLTAESSYNEQFF	TGCGCCAGCAGCTTGACGGCAGAGAGCTCCTACAATGAGCAGTTCTTC
.	TRBV15	TRBJ1-5	.	CATSRVEYSNQPQHF	TGTGCCACCAGCAGGGTTGAATATAGCAATCAGCCCCAGCATTTT
.	TRBV6-1	TRBJ2-7	few	CASSAGRGHSSYEQYF	TGTGCCAGCAGTGCCGGACGGGGACATAGCTCCTACGAGCAGTACTTC
.	TRBV21-1	TRBJ1-1	.	CASSRKDGSDGTPMNTEAFF	TGTGCCAGCAGCAGAAAAGATGGGTCGGATGGGACTCCGATGAACACTGAAGCTTTCTTT
.	TRBV18	TRBJ2-7	.	CASSPPGPGHDEQYF	TGTGCCAGCTCACCACCTGGTCCAGGGCACGACGAGCAGTACTTC
TRBD2	TRBV10-3	TRBJ2-5	.	CAIGREGREETQYF	TGTGCCATCGGGCGGGAGGGTAGGGAAGAGACCCAGTACTTC
.	TRBV5-1	TRBJ2-7	.	CASSPSGDLLYEQYF	TGCGCCAGCAGCCCCAGCGGTGACCTACTCTACGAGCAGTACTTC
TRBD1	TRBV2	TRBJ1-5	few	CASSGQGAIRSNQPQHF	TGTGCCAGCAGTGGACAGGGGGCGATTAGAAGCAATCAGCCCCAGCATTTT
TRBD2	TRBV5-1	TRBJ2-7	.	CASSLVTSGTSYEQYF	TGCGCCAGCAGCTTGGTTACTAGCGGGACCTCCTACGAGCAGTACTTC
.	TRBV5-1	TRBJ1-1	.	CASSPASQNEAFF	TGCGCCAGCAGCCCAGCCTCACAGAATGAAGCTTTCTTT
.	TRBV5-5	TRBJ1-5	.	CASSQGWGNQPQHF	TGTGCCAGCAGCCAAGGATGGGGCAATCAGCCCCAGCATTTT
TRBD1	TRBV9	TRBJ1-4	.	CASSVTGTTNEKLFF	TGTGCCAGCAGCGTGACAGGGACGACTAATGAAAAACTGTTTTTT
TRBD2	TRBV7-3	TRBJ2-1	.	CASSLTPGGGIHEQFF	TGTGCCAGCAGCTTAACCCCCGGGGGGGGGATACATGAGCAGTTCTTC
.	TRBV20-1	TRBJ2-1	.	CSAQRVHEQFF	TGCAGTGCCCAGAGGGTGCATGAGCAGTTCTTC
.	TRBV6-1	TRBJ1-1	.	CASSDRGIHTEAFF	TGTGCCAGCAGTGACAGGGGAATACACACTGAAGCTTTCTTT
.	TRBV28	TRBJ1-2	.	CASSFQGLGYTF	TGTGCCAGCAGTTTCCAGGGTTTAGGCTACACCTTC
TRBD1	TRBV6-5	TRBJ2-2	.	CASSYRGQGGELFF	TGTGCCAGCAGTTATAGGGGACAGGGTGGTGAGCTGTTTTTT
.	TRBV5-1	TRBJ1-1	.	CASSSNPGPGGTEAFF	TGCGCCAGCAGCTCAAATCCAGGGCCTGGGGGCACTGAAGCTTTCTTT
.	TRBV2	TRBJ1-6	.	CASAEESYNSPLHF	TGTGCCAGCGCCGAGGAATCCTATAATTCACCCCTCCACTTT